In its sample, the clone carrying this TCR beta chain was seen once. Clinical history as reported by participants underpinned cohort assignment. Cohort 3 donors were reported recovered after two negative PCRs, clearance, or symptom resolution. This record comes from a study of blood T cell repertoires in COVID-19. Study summary: The study drew acute and convalescent COVID-19 samples from the United States, Italy and Spain.

There are 17 residues in the CDR3. Germline CDR1 SEHNR, CDR2 FQNEAQ (reference sequence). The V segment lost 0 bases and the J segment 0 bases; nucleotides outside the gene matches: 7. Original methodology: Reference gene primers were amplified, and this amplification served to estimate nucleated cell counts. Sequenced by immunoSEQ multiplex PCR; TCRdb stores in-frame clones only, minus some. Clone size and the V and J calls come from that table; the DNA yielded D and trimming. The top ten hold 15% to 20% of the sample, which has roughly 150,000 clones, roughly 85% seen once. The sample comprised PBMCs or T cells enriched from blood (not recorded which). This chain connects TRBV7-9 to TRBJ2-7; TRBD2 agrees at 8 bases. This receptor was taken from a man between 60 and 75 years old who had recovered from COVID-19. In DNA, the CDR3 is TGTGCCAGCAGCTTAGCGCAGGCTAGCGGGTCCTCCTACGAGCAGTACTTC. Its protein is CASSLAQASGSSYEQYF.